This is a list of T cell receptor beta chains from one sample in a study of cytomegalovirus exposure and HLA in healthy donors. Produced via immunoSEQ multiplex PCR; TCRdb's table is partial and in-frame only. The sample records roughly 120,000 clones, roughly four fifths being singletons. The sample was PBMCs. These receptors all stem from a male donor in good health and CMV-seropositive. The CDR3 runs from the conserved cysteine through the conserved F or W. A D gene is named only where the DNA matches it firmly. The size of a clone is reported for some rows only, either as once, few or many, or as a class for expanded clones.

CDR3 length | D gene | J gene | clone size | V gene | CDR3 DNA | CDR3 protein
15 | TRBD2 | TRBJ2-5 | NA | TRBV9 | TGTGCCAGCAGCGTAGAAGGAGCGGGAGAAGAGACCCAGTACTTC | CASSVEGAGEETQYF
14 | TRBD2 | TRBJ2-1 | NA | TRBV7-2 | TGTGCCAGCAGCTGGACTAGCGGGAGGCATGAGCAGTTCTTC | CASSWTSGRHEQFF
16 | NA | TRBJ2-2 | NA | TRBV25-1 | TGTGCCAGCAGTGCCCCTCGGCACTATAACACCGGGGAGCTGTTTTTT | CASSAPRHYNTGELFF
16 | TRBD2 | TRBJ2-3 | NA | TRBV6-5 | TGTGCCAGCAGTTCCATAGCGGGAGGGCGAAGAGATACGCAGTATTTT | CASSSIAGGRRDTQYF
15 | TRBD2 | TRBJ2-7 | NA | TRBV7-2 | TGTGCCAGCAGCTTAGATGGCGGGAGGCAAAACGAGCAGTACTTC | CASSLDGGRQNEQYF
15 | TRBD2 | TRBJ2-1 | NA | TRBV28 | TGTGCCAGCAGTTTACCGGGAGGGTCCTACAATGAGCAGTTCTTC | CASSLPGGSYNEQFF
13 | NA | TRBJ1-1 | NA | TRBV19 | TGTGCCAGTAGCGACTTTGGGAACACTGAAGCTTTCTTT | CASSDFGNTEAFF
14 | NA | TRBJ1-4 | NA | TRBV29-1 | TGCAGCGTTGAGGTAACAGGGATTAATGAAAAACTGTTTTTT | CSVEVTGINEKLFF
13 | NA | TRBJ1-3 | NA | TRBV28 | TGTGCCAGCAGTAACAGGGATCGGAACACCATATATTTT | CASSNRDRNTIYF
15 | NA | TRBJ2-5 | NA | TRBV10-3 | TGTGCCATCAGTGAGAGGGGCTCAAGTTTAGAGACCCAGTACTTC | CAISERGSSLETQYF
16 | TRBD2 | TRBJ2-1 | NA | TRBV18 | TGTGCCAGCTCACCACCGAGCGGGAGGTACGTTAATGAGCAGTTCTTC | CASSPPSGRYVNEQFF
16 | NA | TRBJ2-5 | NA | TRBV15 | TGTGCCACCAGCAGAGTCCTCCGGGAAAACCAAGAGACCCAGTACTTC | CATSRVLRENQETQYF
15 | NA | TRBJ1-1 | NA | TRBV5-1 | TGCGCCAGCAGCGGGGGGGGTGGGGTAGACACTGAAGCTTTCTTT | CASSGGGGVDTEAFF
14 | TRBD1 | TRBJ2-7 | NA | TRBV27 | TGTGCCAGCAGTTTATATCAGGGGGCCCACGAGCAGTACTTC | CASSLYQGAHEQYF
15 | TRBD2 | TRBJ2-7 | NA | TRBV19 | TGTGCCAGTAGTATGGGACTAGCGGGAGACTACGAGCAGTACTTC | CASSMGLAGDYEQYF
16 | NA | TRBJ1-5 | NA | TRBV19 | TGTGCCAGTAGTTCGGAGAGTTGGAACAGCAATCAGCCCCAGCATTTT | CASSSESWNSNQPQHF
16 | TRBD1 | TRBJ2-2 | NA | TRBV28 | TGTGCCAGCAGTCCGCCGGGACAGGGAAACACCGGGGAGCTGTTTTTT | CASSPPGQGNTGELFF
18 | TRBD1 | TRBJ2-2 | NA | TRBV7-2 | TGTGCCAGCAGCTTAGCTCCCGGGACAGGGACCATTCCCGGGGAGCTGTTTTTT | CASSLAPGTGTIPGELFF
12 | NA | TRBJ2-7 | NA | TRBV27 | TGTGCCAGCAGTCCCCTCCCCTACGAGCAGTACTTC | CASSPLPYEQYF
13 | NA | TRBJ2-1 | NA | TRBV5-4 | TGTGCCAGCAGCTCTTACGGGGGATCTGAGCAGTTCTTC | CASSSYGGSEQFF
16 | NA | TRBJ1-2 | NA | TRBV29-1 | TGCAGCGTTGAAGGCGCGCGGGGGTCTAAGACTCATGGCTACACCTTC | CSVEGARGSKTHGYTF
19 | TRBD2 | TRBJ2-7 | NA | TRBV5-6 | TGTGCCAGCAGCGCCCCGGGACTAGCGGGAGCAACGTCGTCCTACGAGCAGTACTTC | CASSAPGLAGATSSYEQYF
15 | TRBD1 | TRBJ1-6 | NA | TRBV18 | TGTGCCAGCTCAATCCGACAGGGAGATAATTCACCCCTCCACTTT | CASSIRQGDNSPLHF
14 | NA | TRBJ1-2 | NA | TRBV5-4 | TGTGCCAGCAGCTTGGCATCCCAAATTTATGGCTACACCTTC | CASSLASQIYGYTF
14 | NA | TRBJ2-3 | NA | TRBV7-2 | TGTGCCAGCAGCTCCTCTAGGGCGGGCGATACGCAGTATTTT | CASSSSRAGDTQYF
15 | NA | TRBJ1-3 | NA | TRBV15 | TGTGCCACCAGCAGAGATAAGAGCTCTGGAAACACCATATATTTT | CATSRDKSSGNTIYF
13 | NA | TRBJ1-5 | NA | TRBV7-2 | TGTGCCAGCAGCTTGGGGCGGGACCAGCCCCAGCATTTT | CASSLGRDQPQHF
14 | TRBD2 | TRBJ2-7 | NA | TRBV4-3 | TGCGCCAGCAGCCCGACTAGCGGGAACTACGAGCAGTACTTC | CASSPTSGNYEQYF
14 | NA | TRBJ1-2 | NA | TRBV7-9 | TGTGCCAGCAGCTTAGGGGGCCCTAACTATGGCTACACCTTC | CASSLGGPNYGYTF
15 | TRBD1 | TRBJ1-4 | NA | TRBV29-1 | TGCAGCGTTGCCCGAAGGGGGCCGACTAATGAAAAACTGTTTTTT | CSVARRGPTNEKLFF
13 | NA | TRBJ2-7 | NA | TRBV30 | TGTGCCTGGGACCGGGCGGGACCGATTGAGCAGTACTTC | CAWDRAGPIEQYF
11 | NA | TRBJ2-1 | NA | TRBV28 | TGTGCCAGCAGTGTGAGGAATGAGCAGTTCTTC | CASSVRNEQFF
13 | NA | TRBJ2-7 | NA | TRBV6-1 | TGTGCCAGCGGGAGGAACAGACCCTACGAGCAGTACTTC | CASGRNRPYEQYF
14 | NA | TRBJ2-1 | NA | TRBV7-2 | TGTGCCAGCAGCCAAGCGGGCTTGAGTAATGAGCAGTTCTTC | CASSQAGLSNEQFF
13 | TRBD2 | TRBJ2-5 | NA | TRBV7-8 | TGTGCCAGCACCCAGACTAGCGAGGAGACCCAGTACTTC | CASTQTSEETQYF
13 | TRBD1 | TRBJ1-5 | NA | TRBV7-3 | TGTGCCAGCAGCCAAGACAGGGATCAGCCCCAGCATTTT | CASSQDRDQPQHF
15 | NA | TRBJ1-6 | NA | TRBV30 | TGTGCCTGGATCGCCACGGGGTCAGTAGGTTCACCCCTCCACTTT | CAWIATGSVGSPLHF
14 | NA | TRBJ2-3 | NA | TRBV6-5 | TGTGCCAGCAGTTACTCGACTCTTCGGGATACGCAGTATTTT | CASSYSTLRDTQYF
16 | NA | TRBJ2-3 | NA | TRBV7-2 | TGTGCCAGCAGCGTTGGATATTTCTCAGGGGCAGATACGCAGTATTTT | CASSVGYFSGADTQYF
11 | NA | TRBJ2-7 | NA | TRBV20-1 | TGCAGTGCTGGACAACGGTACGAGCAGTACTTC | CSAGQRYEQYF
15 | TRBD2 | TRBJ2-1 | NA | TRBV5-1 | TGCGCCAGCAGCCGAGGGACTAGCTCCTACAATGAGCAGTTCTTC | CASSRGTSSYNEQFF
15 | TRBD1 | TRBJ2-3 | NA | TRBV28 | TGTGCCAGCAGTTTCCGACAGGGGAACACAGATACGCAGTATTTT | CASSFRQGNTDTQYF
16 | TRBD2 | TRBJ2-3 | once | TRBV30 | TGTGCCTGGAGTGCTTCGAGCGGGAGGGGAACAGATACGCAGTATTTT | CAWSASSGRGTDTQYF
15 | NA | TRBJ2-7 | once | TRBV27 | TGTGCCACTAAGGCCGGAACCGGGACACTCTACGAGCAGTACTTC | CATKAGTGTLYEQYF
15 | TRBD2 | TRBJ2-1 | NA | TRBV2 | TGTGCCAGCAGGGGACTAGCGGGAGGCCCCAATGAGCAGTTCTTC | CASRGLAGGPNEQFF
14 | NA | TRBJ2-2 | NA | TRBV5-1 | TGCGCCAGCAGGGGTGCAGGATACACCGGGGAGCTGTTTTTT | CASRGAGYTGELFF
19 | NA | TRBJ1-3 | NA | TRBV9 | TGTGCCAGCAGCGGTCGAGCCGGAGGGTTATCCTTCTCTGGAAACACCATATATTTT | CASSGRAGGLSFSGNTIYF
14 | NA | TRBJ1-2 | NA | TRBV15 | TGTGCCACCAGCAGTCGGCAGACTGGAGAGGGCTACACCTTC | CATSSRQTGEGYTF
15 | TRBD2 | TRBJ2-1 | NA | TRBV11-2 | TGTGCCAGCAGCTTAGAGGGGGGGACTAGGCATGAGCAGTTCTTC | CASSLEGGTRHEQFF
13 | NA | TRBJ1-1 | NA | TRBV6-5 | TGTGCCAGCGCTATAGGGGGAAACCCTGAAGCTTTCTTT | CASAIGGNPEAFF
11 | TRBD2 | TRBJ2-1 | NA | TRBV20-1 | TGCAGTGCTAATCGGGAGGGTGAACAGTTCTTC | CSANREGEQFF
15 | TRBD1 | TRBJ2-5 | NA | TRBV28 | TGTGCCAGCAGTAAGAGGACAGGCAGGGAAGAGACCCAGTACTTC | CASSKRTGREETQYF
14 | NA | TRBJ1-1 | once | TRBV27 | TGTGCCAGCAGCCAGGCCCAATTATACACTGAAGCTTTCTTT | CASSQAQLYTEAFF
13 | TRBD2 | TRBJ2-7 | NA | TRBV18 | TGTGCCAGCTCACCGGGACTAGCGTACGAGCAGTACTTC | CASSPGLAYEQYF
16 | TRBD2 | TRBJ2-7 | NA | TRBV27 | TGTGCCAGCAGTGCGGGACTAGCGGGAGAGGCCTACGAGCAGTACTTC | CASSAGLAGEAYEQYF